This T cell receptor beta chain came from a study of blood T cells in healthy people across ages. A second PCR of roughly 7 to 11 cycles used a sample-barcoded 5' primer and a J-beta primer mix. TCRdb passed the 5' RACE reads through MiXCR, listing each CDR3 protein once. The sample shows around 780,000 distinct CDR3 sequences, just over 55% of them seen only once. There are 16 residues in the CDR3. Germline V gives CDR1 MDHEN, CDR2 SYDVKM. Trimming left V 3 bases short and J 0 bases short, with 12 bases between. The sequence was collected from a man aged 35-49 years in good health. The sample comprised blood. The genes are TRBV28 and TRBJ2-1, with D perhaps TRBD2 (6 bases). The CDR3 reads CASSLGGTHSYNEQFF. The CDR3 DNA sequence: TGTGCCAGCAGTTTGGGTGGGACTCACTCCTACAATGAGCAGTTCTTC.